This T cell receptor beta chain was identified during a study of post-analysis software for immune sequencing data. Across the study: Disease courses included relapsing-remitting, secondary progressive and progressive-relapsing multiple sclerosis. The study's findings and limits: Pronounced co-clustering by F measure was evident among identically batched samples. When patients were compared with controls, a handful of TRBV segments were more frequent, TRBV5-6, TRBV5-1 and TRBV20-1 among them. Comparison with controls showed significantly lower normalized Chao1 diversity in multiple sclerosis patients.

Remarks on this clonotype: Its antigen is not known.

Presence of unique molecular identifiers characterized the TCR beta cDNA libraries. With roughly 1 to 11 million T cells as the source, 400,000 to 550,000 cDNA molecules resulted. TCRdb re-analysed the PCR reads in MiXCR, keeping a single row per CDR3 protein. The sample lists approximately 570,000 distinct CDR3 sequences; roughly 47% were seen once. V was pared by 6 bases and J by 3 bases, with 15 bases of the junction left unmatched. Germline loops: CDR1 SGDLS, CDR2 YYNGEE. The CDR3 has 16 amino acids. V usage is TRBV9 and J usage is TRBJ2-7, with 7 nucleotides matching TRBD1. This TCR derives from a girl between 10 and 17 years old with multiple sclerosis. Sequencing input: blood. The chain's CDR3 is CASTSSRGSPNYEQYF. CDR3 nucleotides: TGTGCCAGCACCTCAAGCAGGGGGTCCCCAAACTACGAGCAGTACTTC.